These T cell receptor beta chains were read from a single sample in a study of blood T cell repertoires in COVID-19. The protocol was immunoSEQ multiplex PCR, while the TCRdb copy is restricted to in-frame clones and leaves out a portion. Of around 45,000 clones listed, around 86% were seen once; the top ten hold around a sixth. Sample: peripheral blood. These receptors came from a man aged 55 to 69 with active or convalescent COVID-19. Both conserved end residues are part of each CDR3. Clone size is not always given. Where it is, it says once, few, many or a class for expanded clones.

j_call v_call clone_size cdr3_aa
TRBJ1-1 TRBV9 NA CASSVAGGGVNTEAFF
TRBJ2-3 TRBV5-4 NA CASRMIAGESITDTQYF
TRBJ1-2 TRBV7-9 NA CASSLTGYGYTF
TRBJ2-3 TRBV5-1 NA CASSLVAESTDTQYF
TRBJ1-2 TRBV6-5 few CASSPYSGGYTF
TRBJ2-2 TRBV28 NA CASNSPQGALTGELFF
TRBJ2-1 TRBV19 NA CASSGIAGADFYEQFF
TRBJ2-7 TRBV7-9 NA CASSRGTYEQYF
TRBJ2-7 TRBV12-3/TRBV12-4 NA CATGGGYEQYF
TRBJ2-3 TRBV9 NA CASSADWGGPDTQYF
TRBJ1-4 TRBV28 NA CASGRGLINEKLFF
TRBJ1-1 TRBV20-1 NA CSASAPPGTEPRGAFF
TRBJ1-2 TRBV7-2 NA CASSPLGRNYGYTF